One sample yielded the 26 T cell receptor beta chains listed below, sequenced in a study of T cell changes during pregnancy in multiple sclerosis. Generated by immunoSEQ multiplex PCR, the TCRdb table keeps only in-frame clones and is missing some. The sample shows about 88,000 clones, 80% to 95% of them seen only once. Here the sequenced sample was peripheral blood, taken in the first trimester of pregnancy. These receptors were obtained from a female donor with multiple sclerosis, enrolled in a pregnancy study.

The rearrangement joins TRBV5-1 to TRBJ2-6; 7 bases line up with TRBD1. Trimming cost V 0 bases and J 2 bases; bases outside gene matches: 2. The CDR3 extends over 16 amino acids. Germline lookup yields CDR1 SGHRS and CDR2 YFSETQ. The DNA of the CDR3 is TGCGCCAGCAGCTTGGGGCAGGGGGCTGGGGCCAACGTCCTGACTTTC. The encoded protein is CASSLGQGAGANVLTF. The variable domain in full, with the rest retrieved from reference TRBV5-1 and TRBJ2-6, is KAGVTQTPRYLIKTRGQQVTLSCSPISGHRSVSWYQQTPGQGLQFLFEYFSETQRNKGNFPGRFSGRQFSNSRSEMNVSTLELGDSALYLCASSLGQGAGANVLTFGAGSRLTVL.

CDR3 residues: CATKDSLDTEAFF. The CDR3 bases are TGTGCCACCAAGGACAGCCTTGACACTGAAGCTTTCTTT. The chain has TRBV6-5 and TRBJ1-1, with D perhaps TRBD1 (6 bases). Trimming removed 10 bases at V and 3 bases at J, with 15 bases between. This CDR3 is built from 13 residues. CDR1 and CDR2 from the germline V gene are MNHEY and SVGAGI.

The chain employs TRBV28 and TRBJ1-2, with 9 bases aligning to TRBD1. V trimming: 3 bases; J trimming: 7 bases; junction bases outside the gene matches: 9. Germline V CDR1 and CDR2: MDHEN, SYDVKM. There are 15 residues in the CDR3. The CDR3 loop is CASSFPQGASFGYTF. CDR3 nucleotide sequence: TGTGCCAGCAGTTTCCCACAGGGGGCTTCCTTTGGCTACACCTTC.

The V and J genes are TRBV27 and TRBJ2-7; a weak D match, TRBD2 (5 bases). Per the germline V gene, CDR1 is MNHEY and CDR2 is SMNVEV (reference sequence). Trimming shortened V by 6 bases and J by 3 bases, and 21 bases separated the two germline ends. The CDR3 is 16 amino acids. The CDR3 DNA sequence: TGTGCCAGCAGACCCTCCGGGAACGGTAAAAACTACGAGCAGTACTTC. It encodes CASRPSGNGKNYEQYF.

This chain connects TRBV29-1 to TRBJ2-2; TRBD1 is a possible D gene (6 bases). The CDR3 totals 13 residues. Germline V gives CDR1 SQVTM, CDR2 ANQGSEA. Trimming removed 5 bases at V and 6 bases at J, with 13 bases between. This CDR3 reads CSVTSGVAGELFF. The CDR3 nucleotides read TGCAGCGTTACCTCAGGGGTGGCCGGGGAGCTGTTTTTT.

This chain uses TRBV4-1 with TRBJ1-5, with 10 bases fitting TRBD1. Per germline, CDR1 MGHRA and CDR2 YSYEKL. Trimming cost V 0 bases and J 1 base; bases outside gene matches: 15. This CDR3 is 21 amino acids long. Written as DNA, the CDR3 is TGCGCCAGCAGCCAAGATAGGTCCAAGACAGGGGGCCGTGGGAGCAATCAGCCCCAGCATTTT. Residues: CASSQDRSKTGGRGSNQPQHF.

This clone was observed once. The chain has TRBV5-4 and TRBJ1-1, with unresolved D. There are 15 residues in the CDR3. Germline V gives CDR1 SGHNT, CDR2 YYREEE (reference sequence). Trimming shortened V by 4 bases and J by 0 bases, and 13 bases separated the two germline ends. The DNA for the CDR3 is TGTGCCAGCAGCCTCCAAAGCCGGGTGAACACTGAAGCTTTCTTT. This translates into CASSLQSRVNTEAFF. Full variable domain (remainder filled in from reference TRBV5-4 and TRBJ1-1): ETGVTQSPTHLIKTRGQQVTLRCSSQSGHNTVSWYQQALGQGPQFIFQYYREEENGRGNFPPRFSGLQFPNYSSELNVNALELDDSALYLCASSLQSRVNTEAFFGQGTRLTVV.

V is TRBV28 and J is TRBJ2-2, with a possible D match to TRBD2 (5 bases). There are 14 residues in the CDR3. The germline V and J ends were trimmed by 3 bases and 6 bases, with 11 bases remaining between them. The germline gives CDR1 MDHEN, CDR2 SYDVKM. Here the CDR3 DNA reads TGTGCCAGCAGTTTTGGAGGAGGTGCCGGGGAGCTGTTTTTT. Translated: CASSFGGGAGELFF.

This clone was counted a few times. The chain couples TRBV29-1 to TRBJ1-1; 8 bases are shared with TRBD1. Germline assignment: CDR1 SQVTM and CDR2 ANQGSEA. This CDR3 has 11 amino acids. The V and J ends lost 7 bases and 5 bases, in that order; junction bases with no gene match: 3. Written as DNA, the CDR3 is TGCAGCGGTCACAGGGGGACTGAAGCTTTCTTT. It specifies CSGHRGTEAFF. The full variable domain, rest sourced from reference TRBV29-1 and TRBJ1-1, is SAVISQKPSRDICQRGTSLTIQCQVDSQVTMMFWYRQQPGQSLTLIATANQGSEATYESGFVIDKFPISRPNLTFSTLTVSNMSPEDSSIYLCSGHRGTEAFFGQGTRLTVV.

V gene TRBV28 combines with J gene TRBJ1-2, with 10 bases aligning to TRBD1. The CDR3 runs to 12 residues. Germline CDR1 reads MDHEN; CDR2 reads SYDVKM. V dropped 6 bases and J dropped 8; count of bases not matched to a gene: 3. In DNA, the CDR3 is TGTGCCAGCAGGGGACAGGGGAAGGGCTACACCTTC. Encoded protein: CASRGQGKGYTF.

This chain joins TRBV19 and TRBJ1-5, with 7 positions matching TRBD1. Germline CDR1 is LNHDA and CDR2 is SQIVND (reference sequence). This CDR3 region has 15 residues. V shed 7 bases, J shed 6 bases, and the junction held 12 bases outside the gene matches. The CDR3 bases are TGTGCCAGTACTAGGGTGAGACAGGGACTTCAGCCCCAGCATTTT. Its protein is CASTRVRQGLQPQHF.

The V gene is TRBV10-3, the J gene TRBJ1-1, with TRBD1 matching over 7 bases. Germline V gene lookup returns CDR1 ENHRY and CDR2 SYGVKD. With V trimmed by 6 bases and J by 1 base, 5 bases remained unmatched. This CDR3 comprises 14 residues. The CDR3 loop is CAISEQGSNTEAFF. The CDR3 DNA sequence: TGTGCCATCAGCGAACAGGGGTCGAACACTGAAGCTTTCTTT.

The chain links TRBV7-9 to TRBJ2-1; possible D gene TRBD2, 6 bases. The CDR3 sequence is 15 residues long. V lost 1 base and J lost 2, with 9 bases in between. CDR1 is SEHNR and CDR2 is FQNEAQ in the germline V gene (reference sequence). The CDR3 loop is CASSLGAGPYNEQFF. CDR3 DNA sequence: TGTGCCAGCAGCTTAGGAGCGGGTCCCTACAATGAGCAGTTCTTC. The variable domain in full, completed from reference TRBV7-9 and TRBJ2-1, reads DTGVSQNPRHKITKRGQNVTFRCDPISEHNRLYWYRQTLGQGPEFLTYFQNEAQLEKSRLLSDRFSAERPKGSFSTLEIQRTEQGDSAMYLCASSLGAGPYNEQFFGPGTRLTVL.

This chain uses TRBV5-1 with TRBJ2-1; D gene unclear. Trimming took 1 base from V and 0 from J, leaving 11 bases between them. The CDR3 has 16 residues. Germline V lookup: CDR1 SGHRS, CDR2 YFSETQ. The CDR3: CASSLLRSSSYNEQFF. In nucleotides, the CDR3 is TGCGCCAGCAGCTTGCTCCGGTCAAGCTCCTACAATGAGCAGTTCTTC.

The gene calls are TRBV27 and TRBJ2-7, with 10 bases lining up with TRBD2. The V gene end was trimmed by 6 bases and the J gene end by 4 bases; junction bases not matched to a gene: 12. Germline assignment: CDR1 MNHEY and CDR2 SMNVEV (reference sequence). CDR3 size: 16 residues. The CDR3 sequence is CASSLDSGRPTYEQYF. The CDR3 region has the DNA TGTGCCAGCAGCCTTGATAGCGGGAGGCCCACGTACGAGCAGTACTTC.

This chain uses TRBV6-5 with TRBJ2-5, with D maybe TRBD2 (7 bases). The CDR3 consists of 12 residues. CDR1 MNHEY and CDR2 SVGAGI come from the germline V gene. Trimming pared 6 bases from V and 5 bases from J, leaving 10 bases between. In DNA form, the CDR3 reads TGTGCCAGCAGAACGGGGGGCGAGACCCAGTACTTC. Translation: CASRTGGETQYF.

CDR3 loop: CASSLGQSATGELFF. CDR3 DNA: TGTGCCAGCAGTTTGGGACAGAGCGCGACCGGGGAGCTGTTTTTT. The genes are TRBV25-1 and TRBJ2-2, with 7 bases aligning to TRBD1. Germline CDR1 MGHDK, CDR2 SYGVNS. J gave up 5 bases and V 5 bases, and 8 bases lay outside the gene matches. There are 15 residues in the CDR3.

The chain is built from TRBV7-6 and TRBJ1-4; TRBD1 might be the D (5 bases). The V gene lost 0 bases and the J gene lost 4 bases, with 9 bases spanning the gap. This CDR3 is built from 15 residues. CDR1 is SGHVS and CDR2 is FNYEAQ in the germline V gene. The CDR3 loop reads CASSLAGADNEKLFF. The CDR3 DNA sequence: TGTGCCAGCAGCTTAGCAGGGGCCGATAATGAAAAACTGTTTTTT.

V and J are TRBV21-1 and TRBJ2-3; TRBD2 was called by the table and not checked on the DNA. TRBV21-1 is assigned pseudogene status. CDR3 length equals 13 residues. CDR3 bases: TGTGCCAGCAGCAAAAGGCGGCGGGAAACGCAGTATTTT. Translation: CASSKRRRETQYF.

This chain uses TRBV15 with TRBJ2-7; D may be TRBD1 (5 bases). The germline V and J ends were trimmed by 3 bases and 6 bases, with 15 bases remaining between them. CDR1 LNHNV and CDR2 YYDKDF come from the germline V gene (reference sequence). The CDR3 consists of 14 residues. CDR3 DNA: TGTGCCACCAGCAGTCGGGCAGGGTACCGCGAGCAGTACTTC. Translated: CATSSRAGYREQYF.

The rearrangement joins TRBV28 to TRBJ1-5; weak D call: TRBD1 (5 bases). Germline assignment: CDR1 MDHEN and CDR2 SYDVKM. Trimming stripped 3 bases from V and 1 base from J, with 10 bases between. The length of the CDR3 is 15 residues. The CDR3 bases are TGTGCCAGCAGTTTCAGGGTGACGAGCAATCAGCCCCAGCATTTT. It specifies CASSFRVTSNQPQHF. The full variable domain, in which reference TRBV28 and TRBJ1-5 provide the parts outside the CDR3, is DVKVTQSSRYLVKRTGEKVFLECVQDMDHENMFWYRQDPGLGLRLIYFSYDVKMKEKGDIPEGYSVSREKKERFSLILESASTNQTSMYLCASSFRVTSNQPQHFGDGTRLSIL.

The genes are TRBV5-1 and TRBJ2-1; possible D gene TRBD2, 5 bases. The germline gives CDR1 SGHRS, CDR2 YFSETQ. The CDR3 spans 15 residues. V lost 0 bases and J lost 0, with 7 bases in between. The CDR3, as DNA: TGCGCCAGCAGCTTGGGCGGGTTCTCCTACAATGAGCAGTTCTTC. This translates into CASSLGGFSYNEQFF.

The chain combines TRBV5-4 with TRBJ2-2; D gene uncertain. With 6 bases removed from V and 6 bases from J, the gap between germline ends came to 9 bases. Germline V CDR1 and CDR2: SGHNT, YYREEE (reference sequence). This CDR3 comprises 12 residues. The CDR3 loop reads CASTLSSGELFF. Here the CDR3 DNA reads TGTGCCAGCACTCTGAGTTCCGGGGAGCTGTTTTTT.

This chain uses TRBV28 with TRBJ1-2; TRBD1 might be the D (5 bases). CDR3 size: 13 residues. V was pared by 10 bases and J by 4 bases, with 16 bases between. CDR1 and CDR2 (germline): MDHEN, SYDVKM. CDR3 DNA: TGTGCCATCCGAACAGGATCTCCCTATGGCTACACCTTC. It encodes CAIRTGSPYGYTF.

J is TRBJ2-5 and V is TRBV5-1; 11 bases are a match to TRBD1. After removal of 0 bases from V and 4 bases from J, the junction contained 2 bases not matched to a gene. Germline V lookup: CDR1 SGHRS, CDR2 YFSETQ. The CDR3 contains 15 residues. CDR3 protein: CASSLDGTGGETQYF. The CDR3, as DNA: TGCGCCAGCAGCTTGGATGGGACAGGGGGAGAGACCCAGTACTTC. Based on the CDR3 plus reference TRBV5-1 and TRBJ2-5, the full variable domain is KAGVTQTPRYLIKTRGQQVTLSCSPISGHRSVSWYQQTPGQGLQFLFEYFSETQRNKGNFPGRFSGRQFSNSRSEMNVSTLELGDSALYLCASSLDGTGGETQYFGPGTRLLVL.

The rearrangement joins TRBV28 to TRBJ1-4; no definite D call. CDR3 length equals 15 residues. With 5 bases removed from V and 8 bases from J, the gap between germline ends came to 18 bases. From germline, CDR1 is MDHEN and CDR2 SYDVKM. CDR3 in DNA: TGTGCCAGCAGTCCCTGGCCTGGGGAGAGGGAAAAACTGTTTTTT. Its protein product is CASSPWPGEREKLFF.